This T cell receptor beta chain was recovered during a study of CD8 T cells in ankylosing spondylitis. Broader study findings: Disease-linked clones reportedly concentrated significantly in matched ankylosing spondylitis synovial fluid. Peripheral blood held disease-linked clones only at relatively low frequency, and these were CD8+. Some motif variants were previously reported in reactive arthritis synovial fluid and blood. Characteristic, it appeared, of ankylosing spondylitis blood was a TCR beta motif of several highly homologous variants.

The V end was cut by 7 bases, the J end by 6 bases, with 10 bases between. The CDR3 has 13 amino acids. Germline V gene sequence: CDR1 MNHNS, CDR2 SASEGT. TCRdb independently ran MiXCR on the 5' RACE reads; one entry per CDR3 protein. The sample has around 330,000 distinct CDR3 sequences, around a tenth seen once. This clonotype was recorded a few times. Its antigen is as yet unknown. Material for sequencing was blood, either unsorted or a sorted T cell fraction (not recorded which). The sequence derives from a female donor with ankylosing spondylitis or in good health (not recorded which). This sequence joins TRBV6-1 and TRBJ1-6; possible D gene TRBD1, 6 bases. The chain's CDR3 is CASTWTVNSPLHF. In nucleotides, the CDR3 is TGTGCCAGCACCTGGACAGTTAATTCACCCCTCCACTTT.